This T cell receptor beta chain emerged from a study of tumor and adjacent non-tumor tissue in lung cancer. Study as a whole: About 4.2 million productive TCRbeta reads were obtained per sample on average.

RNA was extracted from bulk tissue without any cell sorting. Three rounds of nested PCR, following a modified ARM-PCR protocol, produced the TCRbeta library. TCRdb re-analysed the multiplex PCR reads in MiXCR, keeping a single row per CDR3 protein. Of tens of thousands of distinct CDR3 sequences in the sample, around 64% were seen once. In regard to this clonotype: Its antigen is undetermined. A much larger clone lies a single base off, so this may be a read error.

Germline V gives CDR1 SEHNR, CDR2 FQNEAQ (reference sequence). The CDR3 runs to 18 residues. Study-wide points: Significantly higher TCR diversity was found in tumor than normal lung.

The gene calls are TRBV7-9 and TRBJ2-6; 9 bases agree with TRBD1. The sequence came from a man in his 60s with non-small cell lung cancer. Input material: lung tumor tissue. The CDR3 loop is CASSPGGQGTIGDNVLTF. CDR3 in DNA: TGTGCCAGCAGCCCGGGCGGACAGGGGACTATTGGGGACAACGTCCTGACTTTC.